This TCR beta chain was sequenced for a study of T cell repertoires in cytomegalovirus infection. V was cut by 0 bases and J by 0 bases, with 4 bases left in between. In germline, CDR1 is SQVTM, CDR2 ANQGSEA. The CDR3 spans 13 residues. MiXCR, applied by TCRdb to the reads, yields one record per CDR3 protein. The sample records some 900,000 distinct CDR3 sequences, 32% being singletons. This clonotype has just a few counts. Its target is unknown. This chain connects TRBV29-1 to TRBJ2-3; D gene unclear. This TCR came from a human donor in good health (CMV status not recorded). Some clones in this sample may be carry-over from other donors' samples. Material: cultured CD8+ T cells from PBMCs, obtained from culture after CMV antigen stimulation. The CDR3 region is CSVEEVSTDTQYF. CDR3 nucleotides: TGCAGCGTTGAAGAGGTGAGCACAGATACGCAGTATTTT.